Sequencing of this T cell receptor (beta chain) was carried out in a study of identical twins. TCRdb reanalysed the 5' RACE reads using MiXCR and keeps one entry per CDR3 protein. The data hold approximately 590,000 distinct CDR3 sequences, with more than 9% observed a single time. The sample holds many counts of this clonotype. No antigen is known for it. Study results and caveats: Model-predicted out-of-frame TCR alpha sharing fell below observed values in monozygotic twins.

The CDR3 spans 16 residues. Germline CDR1 is KGHDR and CDR2 is SFDVKD. V lost 4 bases to trimming and J lost 6 bases; unmatched junction nucleotides: 8. The sample also formed part of further work on yellow fever vaccine responses in identical twins.

This TCR was recovered from a woman under 30 in good health. The sample consisted of PBMCs. The chain combines TRBV24-1 with TRBJ2-2; 9 nucleotides align to TRBD1. CDR3 sequence reads: CATSDIGTGKPGELFF. The CDR3 nucleotides are TGTGCCACCAGTGACATCGGGACAGGGAAGCCCGGGGAGCTGTTTTTT.